This T cell receptor (beta chain) is from a study of T cells in localized non-small cell lung cancer (dated by TCRdb to 2019 to 2021). For context, the study as a whole: Comparing tumors with uninvolved tumor-adjacent lungs, the study looked at the T cell repertoires of fewer than 250 patients with early-stage NSCLC. The cohort was made up of 200 to 250 treatment-naive NSCLC patients whose localized lung tumors had been resected. The mean age of the NSCLC patients was about 67 years, with 120 to 150 men and 95 to 110 women.

Details on this clone: No cognate antigen has been identified for it. The sample holds no much larger clone one base away, and base qualities are not on file.

The V end loses 2 bases and the J end loses 5 bases, and a stretch of 12 bases separates them. The CDR1 and CDR2 encoded by the germline V gene are MGHRA and YSYEKL. Counted from cysteine to phenylalanine, this CDR3 has 15 amino acids. The DNA shown is the 45-base CDR3, in frame from base 1. The immunoSEQ Assay was used to sequence TCR beta CDR3 regions from DNA. Processing in the source paper ran as follows. T cell density was computed as TCR beta template counts normalized to usable DNA estimated by amplifying housekeeping genes. The preseqR package was used to estimate richness by extrapolating to 400,000 templates for PBMC samples and to 120,000 templates for tissue samples. Clonality was calculated as one minus Pielou's evenness. Tissue-enriched TCRs were identified through differential abundance testing performed on productive amino-acid clonotypes, with a minimum total count of 5 and an alpha of 0.1. Repertoire overlap between compartments was quantified with the Jaccard Index and Morisita Overlap Index. GLIPH clustered TCR beta CDR3s with public tetramer-defined viral CDR3s; viral motifs required at least three viral sequences plus V-gene enrichment. Drawn from immuneACCESS, this table holds only the in-frame rearrangements with V and J called that TCRdb kept. Clones are partly lost; checked studies trace under half to an unresolved V gene and leave the rest unexplained. V, J and clone size are those of that table, while D and trimming were read from the DNA. This sample is represented by 48,000 or so clones; more than 80% of them were singletons. The ten top clones hold 15% to 20% of the sample.

Overall results and qualifications from the work: Because multi-region tumor sequencing was not performed, intratumor heterogeneity could not be ruled out. A median of around 57 of the top 100 tumor clones were detected in paired uninvolved adjacent lung, and under 30 of these tumor clones were also found among the top 100 clones of the paired uninvolved adjacent lung. Higher blood T cell density associated with longer overall survival, while higher adjacent-lung clonality associated with shorter survival. Since the design was exploratory, TCR variables were selected using unadjusted p-values with no false-discovery rate correction. Uninvolved tumor-adjacent lung showed the highest T cell clonality, higher than tumor, which suggests more focused antigenic responses in the uninvolved tumor-adjacent lung.

At diagnosis, peripheral blood, uninvolved tumor-adjacent lung and tumor were collected and stored as a combination of fresh-frozen and FFPE material. For TCR repertoire profiling, blood samples were analyzed in the form of peripheral blood mononuclear cells. The sequencing here drew on peripheral blood, taken before any cancer treatment. The sequence joins TRBV4-1 to TRBJ2-2; no D gene call is confident. The source of this sequence is a male donor aged 60 or older with stage III squamous cell lung carcinoma. The DNA is as follows: TGCGCCAGCAGCCAAATGACGGCCCAAACCGGGGAGCTGTTTTTT. This sequence encodes CASSQMTAQTGELFF.